This T cell receptor beta chain is drawn from a study of Ad26.COV2.S vaccination and SARS-CoV-2 variants. Study information: Vaccine-arm donor from the placebo-controlled COV1001 Ad26.COV2.S trial. Study outcomes and limitations: Overall T cell responses may have been underestimated by the analyses of TCR breadth and depth. With respect to non-spike TCR breadth, vaccine and placebo recipients were similar.

This clone has only a few counts. Its target is unknown. TCRdb keeps only in-frame clones here, not all; method: immunoSEQ multiplex PCR. The sample includes hundreds of thousands of clones, 83% of them seen just once. The CDR3 is 14 amino acids. The germline V gene has CDR1 SGDLS and CDR2 YYNGEE. Trimming shortened V by 0 bases and J by 6 bases, and 9 bases separated the two germline ends. Stated treatment: 19 received Ad26.COV2.S at low or high dose, single or two shots; about 5 received placebo; per-sample allocation not given. Sampling took place 63 days after the first vaccine or placebo injection. Whoever gave the sample was an adult aged 18-55 years in Boston.

This sequence was found in a person aged 18 to 59 who received the Ad26.COV2.S COVID-19 vaccine or a placebo. V is TRBV9 and J is TRBJ2-2; possible D gene TRBD1, 6 bases. This specimen consisted of peripheral blood, obtained in a trial of Ad26.COV2.S vaccine versus placebo. The CDR3 coding sequence is TGTGCCAGCAGCGTAGCTCCAGGGGCCGGGGAGCTGTTTTTT. It encodes CASSVAPGAGELFF.